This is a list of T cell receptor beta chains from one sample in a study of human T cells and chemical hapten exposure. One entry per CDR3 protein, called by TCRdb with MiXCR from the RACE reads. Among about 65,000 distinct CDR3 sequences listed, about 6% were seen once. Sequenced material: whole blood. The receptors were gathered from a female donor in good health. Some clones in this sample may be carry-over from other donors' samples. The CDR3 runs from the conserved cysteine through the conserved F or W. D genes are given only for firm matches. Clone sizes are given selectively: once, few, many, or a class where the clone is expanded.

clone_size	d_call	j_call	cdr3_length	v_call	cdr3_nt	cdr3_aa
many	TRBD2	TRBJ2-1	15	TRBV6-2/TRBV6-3	TGTGCCAGCAGTTACGGGGCTAGCGGGAGTCATGAGCAGTTCTTC	CASSYGASGSHEQFF
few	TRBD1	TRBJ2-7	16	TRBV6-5	TGTGCCAGCAGCCCGGACAGGGGGCGTCTCTCCTACGAGCAGTACTTC	CASSPDRGRLSYEQYF
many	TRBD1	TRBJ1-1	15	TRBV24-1	TGTGCCACCAGTGATTCGACAGGGATGAACACTGAAGCTTTCTTT	CATSDSTGMNTEAFF
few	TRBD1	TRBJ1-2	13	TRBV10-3	TGTGCCACCCGGGACAGGGATTCCTATGGCTACACCTTC	CATRDRDSYGYTF
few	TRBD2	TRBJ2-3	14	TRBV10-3	TGTGCCATCGAAAGCGGGAGGTCGGAAGATACGCAGTATTTT	CAIESGRSEDTQYF
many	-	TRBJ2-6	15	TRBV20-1	TGCAGTGCTAGGTGGGGACGGTCTGGGGCCAACGTCCTGACTTTC	CSARWGRSGANVLTF
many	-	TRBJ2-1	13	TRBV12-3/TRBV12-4	TGTGCCAGCAGTTTATATCCTCCCAATGAGCAGTTCTTC	CASSLYPPNEQFF
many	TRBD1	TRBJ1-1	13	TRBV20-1	TGCAGTGCCCCCCCAGGGGGCTACACTGAAGCTTTCTTT	CSAPPGGYTEAFF
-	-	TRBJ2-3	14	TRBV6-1	TGTGCCAGCAGAACCAGGGATCGCACAGATACGCAGTATTTT	CASRTRDRTDTQYF
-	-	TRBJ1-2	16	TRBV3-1	TGTGCCAGCAGCCAACGTGGAGCGGGGCCTGCCTATGGCTACACCTTC	CASSQRGAGPAYGYTF
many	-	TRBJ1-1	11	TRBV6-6	TGTGCCAGCAGTTTAAGCAAAGAAGCTTTCTTT	CASSLSKEAFF
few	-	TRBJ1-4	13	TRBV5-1	TGCGCCAGCAGCCCATCAACTAATGAAAAACTGTTTTTT	CASSPSTNEKLFF
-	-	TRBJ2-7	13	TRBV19	TGTGCCAGTACCCCCGGTTACCCTTACGAGCAGTACTTC	CASTPGYPYEQYF
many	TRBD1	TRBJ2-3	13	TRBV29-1	TGCAGCGTTGAAGGAGGACAGGGAGATACGCAGTATTTT	CSVEGGQGDTQYF
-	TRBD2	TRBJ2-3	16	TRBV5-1	TGCGCCAGCAGCCCGACAGGACTAGCGGACACAGATACGCAGTATTTT	CASSPTGLADTDTQYF
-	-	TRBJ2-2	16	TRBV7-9	TGTGCCAGCAGCTTAAAGTGGGGGCCCGACACCGGGGAGCTGCTTTTT	CASSLKWGPDTGELLF
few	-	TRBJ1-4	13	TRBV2	TGTGCCAGCCATCGGGGGTACTATGAAAAACTGTTTTTT	CASHRGYYEKLFF
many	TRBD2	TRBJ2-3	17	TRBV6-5	TGTGCCAGCAGTAACCGACTAGCGGGAGATGTGACAGATACGCAGTATTTT	CASSNRLAGDVTDTQYF
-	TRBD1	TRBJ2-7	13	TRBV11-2	TGTGCCAGCAGCACAACAGGGGGAAGCGAGCAGTACTTC	CASSTTGGSEQYF
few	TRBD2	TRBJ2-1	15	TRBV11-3	TGTGCCAGCAGCTCCTCTAGCGGGAGGGCCCGAGAGCAGTTCTTC	CASSSSSGRAREQFF
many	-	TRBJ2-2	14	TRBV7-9	TGTGCCAGCAGCCCAAGCGTTCACACCGGGGAGCTGTTTTTT	CASSPSVHTGELFF
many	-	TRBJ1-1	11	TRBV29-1	TGCAGCGTTTCCCTTTCCACTGAAGCTTTCTTT	CSVSLSTEAFF
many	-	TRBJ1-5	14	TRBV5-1	TGCGCCAGCCCCGTCGGGGTAAGCAATCAGCCCCAGCATTTT	CASPVGVSNQPQHF
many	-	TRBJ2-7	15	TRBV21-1	TGTGCCAGCAGCAAAGCGGGCCGGGACAGGGAGGAGCAGTACTTC	CASSKAGRDREEQYF
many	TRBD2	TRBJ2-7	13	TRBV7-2	TGTGCCAGCAGCTCGCTAGCGGGAGATGGGCAGTACTTC	CASSSLAGDGQYF
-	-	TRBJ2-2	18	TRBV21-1	TGTGCCAGCAGCAATGAGGGGACTAGCGGGAAAAAGACCGGGGAGCTGTTTTTT	CASSNEGTSGKKTGELFF
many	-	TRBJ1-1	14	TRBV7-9	TGTGCCAGCAGCCGAACAACCGGGAACCCTGAAGCTTTCTTT	CASSRTTGNPEAFF
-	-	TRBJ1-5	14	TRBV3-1	TGTGCCAGCAGCCTCCGCGGCCCTAATCAGCCCCAGCATTTT	CASSLRGPNQPQHF
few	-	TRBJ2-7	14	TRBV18	TGTGCCAGCTCACCACAGGGTATGTCCTACGAGCAGTACTTC	CASSPQGMSYEQYF
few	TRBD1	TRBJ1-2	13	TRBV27	TGTGCCAGCAGGGGGGACAGGAACTATGGCTACACCTTC	CASRGDRNYGYTF
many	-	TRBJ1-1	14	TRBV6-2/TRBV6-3	TGTGCCACTACTTCGGTCGGAACAATGACTGAAGCTTTCTTT	CATTSVGTMTEAFF
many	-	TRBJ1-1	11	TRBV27	TGTGCCAGCAGTTCCTCTGTTAAAGCTTTCTTT	CASSSSVKAFF
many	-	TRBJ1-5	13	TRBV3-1	TGTGCCAGCAGCCAAGATCGGAACCAGCCCCAGCATTTT	CASSQDRNQPQHF
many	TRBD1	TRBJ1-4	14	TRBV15	TGTGCCACCAAACCGGGACAGTCTAATGAAAAACTGTTTTTT	CATKPGQSNEKLFF
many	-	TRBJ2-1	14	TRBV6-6	TGTGCCAGCAGTAGCCCCTCTGAGAGGAATGAGCAGTTCTTC	CASSSPSERNEQFF
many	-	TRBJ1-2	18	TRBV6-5	TGTGCCAGCAGTTCCCTCGGGGCGGGAAGATCGGCTAACTATGGCTACACCTTC	CASSSLGAGRSANYGYTF
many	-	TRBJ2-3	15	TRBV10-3	TGTGCCATCAGTGATGTCAGGGGTGGCACAGATACGCAGTATTTT	CAISDVRGGTDTQYF
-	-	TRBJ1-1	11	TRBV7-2	TGTGCCAGCAGCTTGATCCCTGAAGCTTTCTTT	CASSLIPEAFF
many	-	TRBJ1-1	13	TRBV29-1	TGCAGCGTCGTACAGAGGATGAGGACTGAAGCTTTCTTT	CSVVQRMRTEAFF
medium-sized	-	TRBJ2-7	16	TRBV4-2	TGTGCCAGCAGCCAAGGGCGGGGACTTCGAGCCTACGAGCAGTACTTC	CASSQGRGLRAYEQYF
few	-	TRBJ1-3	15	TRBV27	TGTGCCAGCAGTAAGACAGTGAGCTCTGGAAACACCATATATTTT	CASSKTVSSGNTIYF
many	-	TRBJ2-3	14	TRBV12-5	TGTGCTAGTGGCCGGGACTTGATAACAGATACGCAGTATTTT	CASGRDLITDTQYF
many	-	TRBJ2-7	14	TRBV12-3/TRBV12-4	TGTGCCAGCAGAGGGGACAACCTCTCCTACGAGCAGTACTTC	CASRGDNLSYEQYF
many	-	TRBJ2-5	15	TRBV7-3	TGTGCCAGCAGCTTAATCTCAGGGGCTGGAGAGACCCAGTACTTC	CASSLISGAGETQYF
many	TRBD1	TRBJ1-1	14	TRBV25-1	TGTGCCAGCAGATCCGGGACAGGGGGTCCTGAAGCTTTCTTT	CASRSGTGGPEAFF
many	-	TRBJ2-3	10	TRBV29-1	TGCAGCGGGGGGGACAGTTGGCAGTATTTT	CSGGDSWQYF
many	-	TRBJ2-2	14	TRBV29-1	TGCAGCGTAGGGGACGGGCCACTCACCGGGGAGCTGTTTTTT	CSVGDGPLTGELFF
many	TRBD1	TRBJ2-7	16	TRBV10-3	TGTGCCATCAGTGACGCCGGGACAGGGGGAAAGTACGAGCAGTACTTC	CAISDAGTGGKYEQYF
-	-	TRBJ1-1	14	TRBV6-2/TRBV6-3	TGTGCCAGCAGTTACCCGGGACACGGAAATGAAGCTTTCTTT	CASSYPGHGNEAFF
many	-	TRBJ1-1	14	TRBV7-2	TGTGCCAGCAGCCAACTTCGAGGAGACACTGAAGCTTTCTTT	CASSQLRGDTEAFF
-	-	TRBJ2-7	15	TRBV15	TGTGCCACCAGCAGAGACACAGGGTCTGGGGGCGAGCAGTACTTC	CATSRDTGSGGEQYF
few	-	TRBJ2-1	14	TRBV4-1	TGCGCCAGCAGCCCCGGACAGTCCTACAATGAGCAGTTCTTC	CASSPGQSYNEQFF
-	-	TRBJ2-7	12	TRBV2	TGTGCCAGCACTTCCGGGAACTACGAGCAGTACTTC	CASTSGNYEQYF
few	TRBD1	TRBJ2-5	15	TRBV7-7	TGTGCCAGCAACCCACTAACGGGACAGAGAGAGACCCAGTACTTC	CASNPLTGQRETQYF
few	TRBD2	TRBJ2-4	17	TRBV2	TGTGCCAGCAGCGGTCAGCGGGAGGGCTGGGCCAAAAACATTCAGTACTTC	CASSGQREGWAKNIQYF
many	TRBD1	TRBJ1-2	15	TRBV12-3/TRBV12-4	TGTGCCAGCAGTTTAGCTGACAGGGATTATTATGGCTACACCTTC	CASSLADRDYYGYTF
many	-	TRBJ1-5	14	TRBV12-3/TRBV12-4	TGTGCCAGCAGTTTAGGGGGCCTATATCAGCCCCAGCATTTT	CASSLGGLYQPQHF
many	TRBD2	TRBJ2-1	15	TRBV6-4	TGTGCCAGCAGTGTGACTAGCGGGAGGTACAATGAGCAGTTCTTC	CASSVTSGRYNEQFF
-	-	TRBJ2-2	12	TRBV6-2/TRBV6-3	TGTGCCAGCAGAAAGGTGACCGGGGAGCTGTTTTTT	CASRKVTGELFF
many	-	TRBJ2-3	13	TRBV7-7	TGTGCTAGCAGCTTAGGGGTCGAAGATACGCAGTATTTT	CASSLGVEDTQYF